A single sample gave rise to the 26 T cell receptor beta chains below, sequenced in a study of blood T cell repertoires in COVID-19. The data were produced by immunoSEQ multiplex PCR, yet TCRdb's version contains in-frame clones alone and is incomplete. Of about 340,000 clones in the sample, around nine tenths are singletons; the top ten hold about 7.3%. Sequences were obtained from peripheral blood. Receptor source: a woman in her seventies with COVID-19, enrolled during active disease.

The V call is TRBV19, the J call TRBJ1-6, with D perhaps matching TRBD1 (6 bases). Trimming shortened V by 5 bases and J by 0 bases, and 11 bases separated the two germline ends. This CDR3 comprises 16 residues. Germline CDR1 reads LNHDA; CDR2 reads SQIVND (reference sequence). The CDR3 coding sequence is TGTGCCAGTAGTCAAGACAGGAGCTCCTATAATTCACCCCTCCACTTT. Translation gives CASSQDRSSYNSPLHF.

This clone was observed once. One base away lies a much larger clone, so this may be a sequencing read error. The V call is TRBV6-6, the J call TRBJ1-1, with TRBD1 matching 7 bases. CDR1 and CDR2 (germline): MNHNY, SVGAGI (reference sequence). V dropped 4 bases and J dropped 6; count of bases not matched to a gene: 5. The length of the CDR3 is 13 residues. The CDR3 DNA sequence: TGTGCCAGCAGTTTCAACAGGGGTTCTGAAGCTTTCTTT. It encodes CASSFNRGSEAFF.

In nucleotides, the CDR3 is TGCGCCAGCAGTATAACAGGACCCTACGAGCAGTACTTC. Amino acid sequence: CASSITGPYEQYF. The V and J genes are TRBV5-1 and TRBJ2-7; tentatively, D is TRBD1 (5 bases). CDR1 and CDR2 (germline): SGHRS, YFSETQ. V dropped 5 bases and J dropped 2 bases, with 11 bases sitting between them. The CDR3 is made up of 13 amino acids.

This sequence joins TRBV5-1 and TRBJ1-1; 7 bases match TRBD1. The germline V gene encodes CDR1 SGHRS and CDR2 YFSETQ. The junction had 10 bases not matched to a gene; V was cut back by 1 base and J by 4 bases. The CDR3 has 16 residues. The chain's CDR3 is CASSLPAGGIITEAFF. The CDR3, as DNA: TGCGCCAGCAGCTTGCCGGCAGGGGGAATAATCACTGAAGCTTTCTTT.

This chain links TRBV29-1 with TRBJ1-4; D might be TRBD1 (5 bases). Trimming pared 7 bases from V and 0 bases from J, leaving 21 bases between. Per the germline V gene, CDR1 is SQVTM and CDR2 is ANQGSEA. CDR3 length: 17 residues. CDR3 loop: CSARDLVRRATNEKLFF. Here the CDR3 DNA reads TGCAGCGCCCGGGACCTAGTCCGGAGGGCAACTAATGAAAAACTGTTTTTT.

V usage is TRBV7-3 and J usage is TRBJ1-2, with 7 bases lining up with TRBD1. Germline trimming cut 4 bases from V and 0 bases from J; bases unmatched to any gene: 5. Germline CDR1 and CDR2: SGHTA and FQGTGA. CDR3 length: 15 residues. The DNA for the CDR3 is TGTGCCAGCAGCTCGACAGGGAATCCTAACTATGGCTACACCTTC. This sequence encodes CASSSTGNPNYGYTF.

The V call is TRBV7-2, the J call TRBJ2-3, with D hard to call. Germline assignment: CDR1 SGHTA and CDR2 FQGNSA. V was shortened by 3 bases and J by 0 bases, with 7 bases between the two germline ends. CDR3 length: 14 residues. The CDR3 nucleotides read TGTGCCAGCAGCTTTCAATTTAGCACAGATACGCAGTATTTT. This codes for CASSFQFSTDTQYF.

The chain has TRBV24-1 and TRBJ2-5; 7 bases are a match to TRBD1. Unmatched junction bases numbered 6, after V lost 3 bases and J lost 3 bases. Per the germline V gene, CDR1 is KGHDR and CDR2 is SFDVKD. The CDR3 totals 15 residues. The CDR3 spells CATSDGDSLKETQYF. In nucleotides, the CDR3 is TGTGCCACCAGTGATGGGGACAGTCTTAAAGAGACCCAGTACTTC.

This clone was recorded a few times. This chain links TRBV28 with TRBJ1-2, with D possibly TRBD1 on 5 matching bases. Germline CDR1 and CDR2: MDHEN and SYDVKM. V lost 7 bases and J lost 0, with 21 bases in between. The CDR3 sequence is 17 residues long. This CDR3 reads CASIPLWGGPANYGYTF. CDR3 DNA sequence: TGTGCCAGCATCCCCCTCTGGGGGGGACCCGCTAACTATGGCTACACCTTC.

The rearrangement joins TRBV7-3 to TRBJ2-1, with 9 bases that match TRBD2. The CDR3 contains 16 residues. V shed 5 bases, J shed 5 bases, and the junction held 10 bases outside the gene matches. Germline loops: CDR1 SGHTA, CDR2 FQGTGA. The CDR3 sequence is CASSVQPGLANNEQFF. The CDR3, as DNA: TGTGCCAGCAGCGTACAACCGGGACTAGCCAACAATGAGCAGTTCTTC. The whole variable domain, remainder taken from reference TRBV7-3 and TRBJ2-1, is GAGVSQTPSNKVTEKGKYVELRCDPISGHTALYWYRQSLGQGPEFLIYFQGTGAADDSGLPNDRFFAVRPEGSVSTLKIQRTERGDSAVYLCASSVQPGLANNEQFFGPGTRLTVL.

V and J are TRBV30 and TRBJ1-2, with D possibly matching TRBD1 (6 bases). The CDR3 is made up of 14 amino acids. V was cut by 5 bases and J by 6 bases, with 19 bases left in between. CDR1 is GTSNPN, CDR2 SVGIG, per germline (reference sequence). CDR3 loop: CAWARDNAFDGYTF. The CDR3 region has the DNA TGTGCCTGGGCAAGGGACAACGCGTTCGATGGCTACACCTTC.

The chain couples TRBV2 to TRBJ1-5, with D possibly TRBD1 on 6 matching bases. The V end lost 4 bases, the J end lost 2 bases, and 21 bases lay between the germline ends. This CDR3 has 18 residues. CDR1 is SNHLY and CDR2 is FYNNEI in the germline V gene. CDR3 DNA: TGTGCCAGCAGTGTCCCTCAATGGACAGTTTCGGGCAATCAGCCCCAGCATTTT. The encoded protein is CASSVPQWTVSGNQPQHF.

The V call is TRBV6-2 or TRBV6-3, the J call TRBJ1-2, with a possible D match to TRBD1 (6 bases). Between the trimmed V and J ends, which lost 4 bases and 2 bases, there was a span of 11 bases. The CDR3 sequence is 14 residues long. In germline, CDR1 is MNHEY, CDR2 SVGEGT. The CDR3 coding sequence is TGTGCCAGCAGTTTTGGACAGTCCAACTATGGCTACACCTTC. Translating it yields CASSFGQSNYGYTF.

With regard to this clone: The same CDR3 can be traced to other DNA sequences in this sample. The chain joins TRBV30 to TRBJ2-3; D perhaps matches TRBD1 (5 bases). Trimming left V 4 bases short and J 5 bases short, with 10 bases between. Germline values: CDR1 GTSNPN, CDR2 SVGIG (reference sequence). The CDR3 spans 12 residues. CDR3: CAWTGKRDTQYF. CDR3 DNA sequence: TGTGCCTGGACAGGGAAAAGAGATACGCAGTATTTT. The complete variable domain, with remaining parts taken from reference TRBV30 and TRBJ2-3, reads SQTIHQWPATLVQPVGSPLSLECTVEGTSNPNLYWYRQAAGRGLQLLFYSVGIGQISSEVPQNLSASRPQDRQFILSSKKLLLSDSGFYLCAWTGKRDTQYFGPGTRLTVL.

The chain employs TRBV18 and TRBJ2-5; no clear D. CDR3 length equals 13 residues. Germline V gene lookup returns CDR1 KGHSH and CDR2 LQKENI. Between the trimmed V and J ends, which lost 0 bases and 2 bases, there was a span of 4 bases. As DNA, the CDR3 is TGTGCCAGCTCACCACCTAATCAAGAGACCCAGTACTTC. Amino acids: CASSPPNQETQYF.

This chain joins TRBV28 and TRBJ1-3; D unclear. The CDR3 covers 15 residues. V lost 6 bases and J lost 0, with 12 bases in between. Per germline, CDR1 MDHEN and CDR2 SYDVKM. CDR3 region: CASRTGRGSGNTIYF. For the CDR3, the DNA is TGTGCCAGCAGAACCGGACGGGGCTCTGGAAACACCATATATTTT. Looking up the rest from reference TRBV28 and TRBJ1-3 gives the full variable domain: DVKVTQSSRYLVKRTGEKVFLECVQDMDHENMFWYRQDPGLGLRLIYFSYDVKMKEKGDIPEGYSVSREKKERFSLILESASTNQTSMYLCASRTGRGSGNTIYFGEGSWLTVV.

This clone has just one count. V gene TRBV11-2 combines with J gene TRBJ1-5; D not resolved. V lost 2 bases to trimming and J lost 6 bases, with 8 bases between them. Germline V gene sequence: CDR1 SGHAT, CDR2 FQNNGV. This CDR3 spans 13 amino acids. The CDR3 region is CASSLQTGQPQHF. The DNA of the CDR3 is TGTGCCAGCAGCTTACAAACGGGTCAGCCCCAGCATTTT.

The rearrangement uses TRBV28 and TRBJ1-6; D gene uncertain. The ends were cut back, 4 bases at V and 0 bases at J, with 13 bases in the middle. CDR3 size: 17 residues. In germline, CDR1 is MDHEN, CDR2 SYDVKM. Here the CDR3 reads CASSSTSGSSYNSPLHF. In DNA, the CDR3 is TGTGCCAGCAGTTCAACGTCTGGGAGCTCCTATAATTCACCCCTCCACTTT. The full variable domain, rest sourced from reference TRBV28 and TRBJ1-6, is DVKVTQSSRYLVKRTGEKVFLECVQDMDHENMFWYRQDPGLGLRLIYFSYDVKMKEKGDIPEGYSVSREKKERFSLILESASTNQTSMYLCASSSTSGSSYNSPLHFGNGTRLTVT.

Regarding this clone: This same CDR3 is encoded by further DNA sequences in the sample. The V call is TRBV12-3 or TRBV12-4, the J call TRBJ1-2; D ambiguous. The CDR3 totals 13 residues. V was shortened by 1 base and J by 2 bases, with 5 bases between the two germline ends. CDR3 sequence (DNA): TGTGCCAGCAGTTTAGGAGAGAACTATGGCTACACCTTC. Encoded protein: CASSLGENYGYTF.

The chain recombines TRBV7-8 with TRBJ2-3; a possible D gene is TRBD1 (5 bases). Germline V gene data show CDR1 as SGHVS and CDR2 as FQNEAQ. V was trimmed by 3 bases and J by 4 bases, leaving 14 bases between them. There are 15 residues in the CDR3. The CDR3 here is CASSFGAGFPDTQYF. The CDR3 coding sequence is TGTGCCAGCAGCTTTGGGGCAGGGTTTCCAGATACGCAGTATTTT.

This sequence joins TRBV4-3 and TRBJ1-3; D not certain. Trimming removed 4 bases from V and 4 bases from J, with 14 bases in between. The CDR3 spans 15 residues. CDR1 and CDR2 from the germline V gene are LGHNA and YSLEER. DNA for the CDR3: TGCGCCAGCAGCCCAGCACCGGGTGGGGGAAACACCATATATTTT. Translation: CASSPAPGGGNTIYF.

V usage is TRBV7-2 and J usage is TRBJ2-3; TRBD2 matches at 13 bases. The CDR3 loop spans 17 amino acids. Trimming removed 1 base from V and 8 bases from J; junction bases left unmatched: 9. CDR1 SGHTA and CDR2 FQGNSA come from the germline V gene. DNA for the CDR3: TGTGCCAGCAGCTTAGTAGGGACTAGCGGGGTGGTTGGTACGCAGTATTTT. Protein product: CASSLVGTSGVVGTQYF.

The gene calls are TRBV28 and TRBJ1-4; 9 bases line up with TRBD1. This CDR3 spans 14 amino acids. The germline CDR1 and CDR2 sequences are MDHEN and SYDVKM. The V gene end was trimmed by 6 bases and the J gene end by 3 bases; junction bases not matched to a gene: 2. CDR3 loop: CASRQGAPNEKLFF. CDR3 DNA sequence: TGTGCCAGCAGACAGGGGGCCCCTAATGAAAAACTGTTTTTT.

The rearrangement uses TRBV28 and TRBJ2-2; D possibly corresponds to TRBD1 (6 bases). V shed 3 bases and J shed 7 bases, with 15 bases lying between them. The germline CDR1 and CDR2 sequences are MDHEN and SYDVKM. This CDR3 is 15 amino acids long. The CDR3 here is CASSFPDRTIGELFF. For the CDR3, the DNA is TGTGCCAGCAGTTTTCCCGACAGGACGATCGGGGAGCTGTTTTTT.

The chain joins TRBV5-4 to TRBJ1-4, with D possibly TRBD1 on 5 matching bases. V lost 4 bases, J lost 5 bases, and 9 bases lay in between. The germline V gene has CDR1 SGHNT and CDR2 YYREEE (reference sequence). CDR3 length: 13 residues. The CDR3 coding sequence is TGTGCCAGCAGCCCTCAGGGAAATGAAAAACTGTTTTTT. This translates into CASSPQGNEKLFF.

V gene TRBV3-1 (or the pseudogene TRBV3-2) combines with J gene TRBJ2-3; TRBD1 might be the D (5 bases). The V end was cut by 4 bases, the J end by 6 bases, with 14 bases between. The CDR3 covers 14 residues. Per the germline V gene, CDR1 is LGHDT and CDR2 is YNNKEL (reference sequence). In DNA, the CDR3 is TGTGCCAGCAGCCCGAACTGGGGCTCCGATACGCAGTATTTT. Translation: CASSPNWGSDTQYF.